Listed here is a single T cell receptor (beta chain). This record belongs to a study of shared clonotypes between healthy human individuals. Cells designated naive CD8 were CD45RO-negative and were positively selected for CCR7, with terminally differentiated effector memory CD45RA+ cells excluded. Trimming removed 3 bases from V and 5 bases from J; junction bases left unmatched: 5. The germline CDR1 and CDR2 sequences are SGHDT and YYEEEE. CDR3 length: 14 amino acids. Produced via immunoSEQ multiplex PCR; TCRdb's table is partial and in-frame only. Found here are about 2.1 million clones, about 94% of them singletons; the top ten hold more than 1.5%.

The clonotype was recovered from a young man in good health. Some clones in this sample may be carry-over from other donors' samples. The chain employs TRBV5-6 and TRBJ1-1; 9 positions agree with TRBD1. The sequenced sample consisted of naive CD8+ T cells from PBMCs. The CDR3 here is CASSWDRASTEAFF. The CDR3 coding sequence is TGTGCCAGCAGCTGGGACAGGGCGAGTACTGAAGCTTTCTTT.